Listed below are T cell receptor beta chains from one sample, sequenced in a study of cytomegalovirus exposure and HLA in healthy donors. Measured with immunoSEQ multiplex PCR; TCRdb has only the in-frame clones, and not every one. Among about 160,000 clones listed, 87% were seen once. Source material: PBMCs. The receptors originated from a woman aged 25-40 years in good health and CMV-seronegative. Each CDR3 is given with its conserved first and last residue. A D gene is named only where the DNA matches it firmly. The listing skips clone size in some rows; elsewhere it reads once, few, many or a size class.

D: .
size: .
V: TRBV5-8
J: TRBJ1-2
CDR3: CASLKFRKSNYGYTF
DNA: TGTGCCAGCCTCAAATTCAGGAAGTCTAACTATGGCTACACCTTC

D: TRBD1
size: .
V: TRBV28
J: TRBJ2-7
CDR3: CASSLWMGQGNREQYF
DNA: TGTGCCAGCAGTTTATGGATGGGACAGGGGAATCGCGAGCAGTACTTC

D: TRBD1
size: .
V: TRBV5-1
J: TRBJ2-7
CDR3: CASSGTGTGMYEQYF
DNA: TGCGCCAGCAGCGGGACCGGGACAGGGATGTACGAGCAGTACTTC

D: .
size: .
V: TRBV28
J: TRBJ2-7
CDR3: CASRPGGPYEQYF
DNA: TGTGCCAGCAGACCCGGGGGACCTTACGAGCAGTACTTC

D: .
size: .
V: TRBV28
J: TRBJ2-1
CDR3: CASSVLSGVLGNEQFF
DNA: TGTGCCAGCAGTGTACTCTCGGGAGTGCTAGGCAATGAGCAGTTCTTC

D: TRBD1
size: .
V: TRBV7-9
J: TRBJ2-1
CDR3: CASSWSGQGAGEQFF
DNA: TGTGCCAGCAGCTGGAGCGGACAGGGGGCGGGTGAGCAGTTCTTC

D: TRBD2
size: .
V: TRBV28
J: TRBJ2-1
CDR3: CASSPTVFGRALNEQFF
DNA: TGTGCCAGCAGCCCGACGGTGTTCGGGAGGGCCCTCAATGAGCAGTTCTTC

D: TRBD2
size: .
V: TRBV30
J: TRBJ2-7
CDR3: CAATSGISYEQYF
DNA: TGTGCGGCTACTAGCGGGATCTCCTACGAGCAGTACTTC

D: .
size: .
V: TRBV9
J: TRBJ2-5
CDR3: CASSPYRVPQETQYF
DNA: TGTGCCAGCAGCCCCTACAGGGTCCCCCAAGAGACCCAGTACTTC

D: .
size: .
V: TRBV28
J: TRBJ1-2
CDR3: CASSSTEHHLEIYGYTF
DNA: TGTGCCAGCAGTTCGACAGAACATCACTTAGAAATCTATGGCTACACCTTC

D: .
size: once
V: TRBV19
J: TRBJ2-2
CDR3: CAIRRGRANTGELFF
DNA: TGTGCCATCCGGCGGGGGCGGGCGAACACCGGGGAGCTGTTTTTT